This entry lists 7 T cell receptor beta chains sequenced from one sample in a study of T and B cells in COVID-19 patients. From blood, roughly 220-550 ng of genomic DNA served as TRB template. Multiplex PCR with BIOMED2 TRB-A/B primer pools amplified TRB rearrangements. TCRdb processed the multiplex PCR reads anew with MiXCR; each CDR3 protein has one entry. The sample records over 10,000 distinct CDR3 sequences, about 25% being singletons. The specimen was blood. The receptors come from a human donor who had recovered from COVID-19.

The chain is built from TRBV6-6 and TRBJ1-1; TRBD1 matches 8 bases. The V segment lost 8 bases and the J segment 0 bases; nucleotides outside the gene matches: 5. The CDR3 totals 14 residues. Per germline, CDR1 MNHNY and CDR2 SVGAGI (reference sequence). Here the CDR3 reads CASEDRAMNTEAFF. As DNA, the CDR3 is TGTGCCAGCGAGGACAGGGCCATGAACACTGAAGCTTTCTTT.

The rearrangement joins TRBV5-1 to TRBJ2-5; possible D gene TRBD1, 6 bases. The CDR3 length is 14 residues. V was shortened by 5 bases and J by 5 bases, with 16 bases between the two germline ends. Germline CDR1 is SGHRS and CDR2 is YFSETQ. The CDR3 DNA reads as TGCGCCAGCAGGGATCCGGGACAATCGGAGACCCAGTACTTC. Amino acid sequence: CASRDPGQSETQYF.

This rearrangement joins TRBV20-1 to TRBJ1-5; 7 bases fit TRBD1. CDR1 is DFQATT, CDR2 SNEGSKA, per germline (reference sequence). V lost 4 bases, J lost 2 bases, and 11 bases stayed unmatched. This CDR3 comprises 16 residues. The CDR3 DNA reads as TGCAGTGCTATCGACAGGGATAGAAGGGGCAATCAGCCCCAGCATTTT. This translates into CSAIDRDRRGNQPQHF.

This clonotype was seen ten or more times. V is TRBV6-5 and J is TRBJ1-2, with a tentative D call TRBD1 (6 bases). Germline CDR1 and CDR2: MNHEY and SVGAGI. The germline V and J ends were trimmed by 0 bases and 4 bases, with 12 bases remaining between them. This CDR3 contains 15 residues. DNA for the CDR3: TGTGCCAGCAGTTACTCCGGGACAACCTCCTATGGCTACACCTTC. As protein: CASSYSGTTSYGYTF.

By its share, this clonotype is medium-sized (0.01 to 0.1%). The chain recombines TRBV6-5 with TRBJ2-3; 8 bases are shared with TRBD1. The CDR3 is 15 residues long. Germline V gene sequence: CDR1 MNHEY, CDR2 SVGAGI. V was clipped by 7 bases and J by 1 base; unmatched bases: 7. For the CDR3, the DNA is TGTGCCAGCACTGACAGGGGCCTCGGCACAGATACGCAGTATTTT. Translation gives CASTDRGLGTDTQYF.

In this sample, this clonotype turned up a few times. The CDR3 DNA follows: TGCAGTGCTCCTCGACTAGCGGGAGCCTACGAGCAGTACTTC. Translated: CSAPRLAGAYEQYF. The genes are TRBV20-1 and TRBJ2-7, with 12 nucleotides matching TRBD2. Losses at the gene ends were 5 bases for V and 2 bases for J; bases not matched to a gene: 4. The CDR3 covers 14 residues. CDR1 and CDR2 (germline): DFQATT, SNEGSKA (reference sequence).

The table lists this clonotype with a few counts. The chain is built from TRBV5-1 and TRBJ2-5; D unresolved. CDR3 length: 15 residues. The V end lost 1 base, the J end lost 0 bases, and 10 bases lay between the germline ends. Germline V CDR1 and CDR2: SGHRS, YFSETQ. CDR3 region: CASSLWAAYQETQYF. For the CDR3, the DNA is TGCGCCAGCAGCTTGTGGGCGGCGTACCAAGAGACCCAGTACTTC.